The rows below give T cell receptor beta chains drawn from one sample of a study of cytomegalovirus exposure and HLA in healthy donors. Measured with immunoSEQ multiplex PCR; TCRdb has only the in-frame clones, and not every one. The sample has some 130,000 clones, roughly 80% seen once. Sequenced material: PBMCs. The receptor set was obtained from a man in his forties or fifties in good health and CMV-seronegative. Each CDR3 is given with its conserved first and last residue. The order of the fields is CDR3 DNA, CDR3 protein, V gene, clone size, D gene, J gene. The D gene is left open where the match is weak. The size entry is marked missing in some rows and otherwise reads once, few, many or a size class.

CDR3nt: TGTGCCAGCAGTGAGGACAGCTATGGCTACACCTTC; CDR3aa: CASSEDSYGYTF; v_gene: TRBV28; abundance: once; d_gene: NA; j_gene: TRBJ1-2
CDR3nt: TGTGCCAGCAGTTTAAGAGAGCAGTACTTC; CDR3aa: CASSLREQYF; v_gene: TRBV28; abundance: NA; d_gene: NA; j_gene: TRBJ2-5
CDR3nt: TGTGCCAGCAGCCAGGGGACTAGCGGGAGGGCCTCGTTAGAGACCCAGTACTTC; CDR3aa: CASSQGTSGRASLETQYF; v_gene: TRBV14; abundance: NA; d_gene: TRBD2; j_gene: TRBJ2-5
CDR3nt: TGTGCCAGCAGTCCCTCGGGACAATTGAACACTGAAGCTTTCTTT; CDR3aa: CASSPSGQLNTEAFF; v_gene: TRBV6-5; abundance: NA; d_gene: NA; j_gene: TRBJ1-1
CDR3nt: TGCGCCAGCAGCTTGGGTCGGGGGGATGCAGATACGCAGTATTTT; CDR3aa: CASSLGRGDADTQYF; v_gene: TRBV5-1; abundance: NA; d_gene: TRBD2; j_gene: TRBJ2-3
CDR3nt: TGCGCCAGCAGCTCCCACGGGGACACAGATACGCAGTATTTT; CDR3aa: CASSSHGDTDTQYF; v_gene: TRBV5-1; abundance: NA; d_gene: NA; j_gene: TRBJ2-3
CDR3nt: TGTGCCTGGAGTGTACTAGCGGGAGCAGATACGCAGTATTTT; CDR3aa: CAWSVLAGADTQYF; v_gene: TRBV30; abundance: NA; d_gene: TRBD2; j_gene: TRBJ2-3
CDR3nt: TGTGCCAGCAGCTTGGATGGGGCGGGGAATGAAAAACTGTTTTTT; CDR3aa: CASSLDGAGNEKLFF; v_gene: TRBV5-4; abundance: NA; d_gene: NA; j_gene: TRBJ1-4
CDR3nt: TGTGCCAGCAGCTTAACGCGACAAAGAACTCGCAATGAGCAGTTCTTC; CDR3aa: CASSLTRQRTRNEQFF; v_gene: TRBV7-9; abundance: NA; d_gene: NA; j_gene: TRBJ2-1
CDR3nt: TGTGCCAGCAGTTCCCCGGGGGGGGCAAGACAGCCCCAGCATTTT; CDR3aa: CASSSPGGARQPQHF; v_gene: TRBV27; abundance: few; d_gene: NA; j_gene: TRBJ1-5
CDR3nt: TGTGCCAGCAGCTTAAGACAGGGTGCGGTTTACGAGCAGTACTTC; CDR3aa: CASSLRQGAVYEQYF; v_gene: TRBV11-2; abundance: NA; d_gene: TRBD1; j_gene: TRBJ2-7
CDR3nt: TGTGCCAGCAGTTTTGAGGGCAGCCATCAGCCCCAGCATTTT; CDR3aa: CASSFEGSHQPQHF; v_gene: TRBV27; abundance: NA; d_gene: NA; j_gene: TRBJ1-5
CDR3nt: TGCGCCAGCAGCAAGGATGGGCAGGGGGCGACTCCCTACAATGAGCAGTTCTTC; CDR3aa: CASSKDGQGATPYNEQFF; v_gene: TRBV5-1; abundance: NA; d_gene: TRBD1; j_gene: TRBJ2-1
CDR3nt: TGTGCCAGCAGCAAACTAGCGGGAGACTACGAGCAGTACTTC; CDR3aa: CASSKLAGDYEQYF; v_gene: TRBV6-6; abundance: NA; d_gene: TRBD2; j_gene: TRBJ2-7